A selection of T cell receptor beta chains follows, all from one sample in a study of T-cell memory formation after mild COVID-19. TCRdb analysed the 5' RACE reads with MiXCR anew, one entry per CDR3 protein. The sample includes about 450,000 distinct CDR3 sequences, more than 20% of them seen just once. Sequencing input: PBMCs or a T cell subset sorted from them (not recorded which). The receptors were sampled from an adult woman who had mild COVID-19 (a few samples of this study predate the infection). Cell type and time point are not known. Both conserved end residues are part of each CDR3. Each record gives: J gene, V gene, D gene, clone size, CDR3 DNA, CDR3 protein. A D gene is named only where the DNA matches it firmly. The listing skips clone size in some rows; elsewhere it reads once, few, many or a size class.

J: TRBJ1-1; V: TRBV10-3; D: -; size: few; DNA: TGTGCCGTCAAAGGGCCGAACACTGAAGCTTTCTTT; CDR3: CAVKGPNTEAFF
J: TRBJ2-7; V: TRBV25-1; D: TRBD1; size: few; DNA: TGTGCCAGCAGTGATTGGGACAGGGTGAGTCTCTTC; CDR3: CASSDWDRVSLF
J: TRBJ2-7; V: TRBV10-3; D: TRBD1; size: few; DNA: TGTGCCATCAGCCCAGGACAGGCTGGGCACGAGCAGTACTTC; CDR3: CAISPGQAGHEQYF
J: TRBJ2-1; V: TRBV4-3; D: -; size: -; DNA: TGCGCCAGCAGCCAAGATATCACGTATTCTTTCTACAATGAGCAGTTCTTC; CDR3: CASSQDITYSFYNEQFF
J: TRBJ2-1; V: TRBV14; D: TRBD2; size: few; DNA: TGTGCCAGCAGCCCCGGGACTAGCGGGACGGGTGAGCAGTTCTTC; CDR3: CASSPGTSGTGEQFF
J: TRBJ2-7; V: TRBV7-2; D: TRBD2; size: few; DNA: TGTGCCAGCAGCTTGGCTAGCGGGAGTACGCTCGACGAGCAGTACTTC; CDR3: CASSLASGSTLDEQYF
J: TRBJ2-5; V: TRBV6-2/TRBV6-3; D: -; size: few; DNA: TGTGCCAGTTCGCGGAGGGCCCAAGAGACCCAGTACTTC; CDR3: CASSRRAQETQYF
J: TRBJ1-2; V: TRBV2; D: -; size: few; DNA: TGTGCCAGGGTTATCAACTATGGCTACACCTTC; CDR3: CARVINYGYTF
J: TRBJ2-7; V: TRBV7-8; D: -; size: few; DNA: TGTGCCAGCAGCTCCACCGGGCTTCCCTACGAGCAGTACTTC; CDR3: CASSSTGLPYEQYF
J: TRBJ2-5; V: TRBV5-6; D: -; size: -; DNA: TGTGCCAGCAGCGGGGGCACTCGGGGGCGGCGAGAGACCCAGTACTTC; CDR3: CASSGGTRGRRETQYF
J: TRBJ1-4; V: TRBV7-2; D: TRBD1; size: few; DNA: TGTGCCAGCAGCTACAGGGGGCCTAATGAAAAACTGTTTTTT; CDR3: CASSYRGPNEKLFF